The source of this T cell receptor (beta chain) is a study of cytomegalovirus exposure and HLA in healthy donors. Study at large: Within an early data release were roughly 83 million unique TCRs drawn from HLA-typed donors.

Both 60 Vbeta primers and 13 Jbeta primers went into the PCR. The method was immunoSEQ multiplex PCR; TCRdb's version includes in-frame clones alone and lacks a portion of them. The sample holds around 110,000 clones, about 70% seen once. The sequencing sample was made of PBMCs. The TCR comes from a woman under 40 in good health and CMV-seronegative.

The CDR3 DNA is TGTGCCAGCAGCTTAGTTGGCGGGGCTGGAGGAGAGACCCAGTACTTC. This sequence encodes CASSLVGGAGGETQYF. V and J are TRBV7-2 and TRBJ2-5; the D gene is possibly TRBD2 (6 bases). This CDR3 spans 16 amino acids. CDR1 is SGHTA, CDR2 FQGNSA, per germline. The V and J ends lost 1 base and 4 bases respectively, with 16 bases between them.